A selection of T cell receptor beta chains follows, all from one sample in a study of TIL therapy for anti-PD-1-resistant metastatic lung cancer. Data came from immunoSEQ multiplex PCR; TCRdb stores just in-frame clones and leaves some out. The sample lists 55,000 to 65,000 clones; roughly 66% were seen once. The sequencing used blood, collected at baseline. The receptors come from a person aged 25 to 79 with non-small cell lung cancer. CDR3s include the opening cysteine and the closing phenylalanine or tryptophan. Fields, in order: J gene, clone size, D gene, V gene, CDR3 DNA, CDR3 protein. D genes are given only for firm matches. Some rows have no size entry. The others give once, few or many, or a class for an expanded clone.

j_gene: TRBJ2-3; abundance: .; d_gene: .; v_gene: TRBV7-3; CDR3nt: TGTGCCAGCAGCTTAATGGGGGGAGGAACAGATACGCAGTATTTT; CDR3aa: CASSLMGGGTDTQYF
j_gene: TRBJ2-7; abundance: .; d_gene: .; v_gene: TRBV6-5; CDR3nt: TGTGCCAGCAGTTACGCAGGGCCCACCTACGAGCAGTACTTC; CDR3aa: CASSYAGPTYEQYF
j_gene: TRBJ2-7; abundance: .; d_gene: TRBD2; v_gene: TRBV7-2; CDR3nt: TGTGCCAGCAGCCTAGCGGGTCCCGGGCAGTACTTC; CDR3aa: CASSLAGPGQYF
j_gene: TRBJ2-6; abundance: once; d_gene: TRBD1; v_gene: TRBV29-1; CDR3nt: TGCAGCGTTCGCGGACAGGGCGGCAACGTCCTGACTTTC; CDR3aa: CSVRGQGGNVLTF
j_gene: TRBJ2-5; abundance: .; d_gene: .; v_gene: TRBV7-2; CDR3nt: TGTGCCAGCAGCTTAGCAGAGACCCAGTACTTC; CDR3aa: CASSLAETQYF
j_gene: TRBJ1-5; abundance: .; d_gene: .; v_gene: TRBV28; CDR3nt: TGTGCCAGCAGCCTTAGGGGTCAGCCCCAGCATTTT; CDR3aa: CASSLRGQPQHF
j_gene: TRBJ2-3; abundance: .; d_gene: .; v_gene: TRBV18; CDR3nt: TGTGCCAGCTCAAACAAGGCAGATACGCAGTATTTT; CDR3aa: CASSNKADTQYF
j_gene: TRBJ2-7; abundance: once; d_gene: .; v_gene: TRBV20-1; CDR3nt: TGCAGTGCCCAGGGGCTCTACGAGCAGTACTTC; CDR3aa: CSAQGLYEQYF
j_gene: TRBJ2-5; abundance: .; d_gene: TRBD2; v_gene: TRBV5-1; CDR3nt: TGCGCCAGCAGCTTGGCCGGGGTAGCGGGAGTGGGACAAGAGACCCAGTACTTC; CDR3aa: CASSLAGVAGVGQETQYF
j_gene: TRBJ2-2; abundance: .; d_gene: .; v_gene: TRBV5-1; CDR3nt: TGCGCCAGCAGTCTGGGTGGCGCCAACACCGGGGAGCTGTTTTTT; CDR3aa: CASSLGGANTGELFF
j_gene: TRBJ1-2; abundance: .; d_gene: .; v_gene: TRBV19; CDR3nt: TGTGCTAGTAGAGGCGGCAGGGCCGGGGACTATGGCTACACCTTC; CDR3aa: CASRGGRAGDYGYTF
j_gene: TRBJ2-1; abundance: .; d_gene: TRBD2; v_gene: TRBV7-6; CDR3nt: TGTGCCAGCAGCTCCCGGACTAGCGGGGGTTCCTACAATGAGCAGTTCTTC; CDR3aa: CASSSRTSGGSYNEQFF
j_gene: TRBJ1-3; abundance: few; d_gene: .; v_gene: TRBV4-1; CDR3nt: TGCGCCAGCAGCCAAGATCCAGGTACTGGAAACACCATATATTTT; CDR3aa: CASSQDPGTGNTIYF
j_gene: TRBJ1-1; abundance: few; d_gene: .; v_gene: TRBV2; CDR3nt: TGTGCCAGCGTGTTGGAGTGGAACACTGAAGCTTTCTTT; CDR3aa: CASVLEWNTEAFF
j_gene: TRBJ2-3; abundance: .; d_gene: TRBD2; v_gene: TRBV10-3; CDR3nt: TGTGCCATCAGTGACAAAGGACTAGCGGGAGTAGGGGATACGCAGTATTTT; CDR3aa: CAISDKGLAGVGDTQYF
j_gene: TRBJ2-3; abundance: .; d_gene: TRBD2; v_gene: TRBV5-6; CDR3nt: TGTGCCAGCAGCTCTGGGACTAGCGGCACAGATACGCAGTATTTT; CDR3aa: CASSSGTSGTDTQYF
j_gene: TRBJ2-1; abundance: .; d_gene: .; v_gene: TRBV7-9; CDR3nt: TGTGCCAGCAGCCATAAGGATGGCGGTCAATACAATGAGCAGTTCTTC; CDR3aa: CASSHKDGGQYNEQFF
j_gene: TRBJ1-2; abundance: .; d_gene: .; v_gene: TRBV5-4; CDR3nt: TGTGCCAGCAGCTTGGGAGGGGGGGTAGATGGCTACACCTTC; CDR3aa: CASSLGGGVDGYTF
j_gene: TRBJ2-4; abundance: once; d_gene: .; v_gene: TRBV27; CDR3nt: TGTGCCAGCAGTCCAGGCAGGGAGGTACGCATCATTCAGTACTTC; CDR3aa: CASSPGREVRIIQYF
j_gene: TRBJ1-1; abundance: .; d_gene: .; v_gene: TRBV25-1; CDR3nt: TGTGCCAGCAGTGAATATCAGGGCACTGAAGCTTTCTTT; CDR3aa: CASSEYQGTEAFF
j_gene: TRBJ2-1; abundance: .; d_gene: TRBD2; v_gene: TRBV11-3; CDR3nt: TGTGCCAGCAGCCGCGGGATAGCGGGAGGGTTCGGTGAGCAGTTCTTC; CDR3aa: CASSRGIAGGFGEQFF
j_gene: TRBJ2-3; abundance: once; d_gene: TRBD2; v_gene: TRBV7-9; CDR3nt: TGTGCCAGCAGCTCCCCCCAGACTAGCGCAACAGATACGCAGTATTTT; CDR3aa: CASSSPQTSATDTQYF
j_gene: TRBJ1-1; abundance: once; d_gene: .; v_gene: TRBV29-1; CDR3nt: TGCAGCGTTAATTCAGGGAACACTGAAGCTTTCTTT; CDR3aa: CSVNSGNTEAFF
j_gene: TRBJ2-3; abundance: .; d_gene: .; v_gene: TRBV5-1; CDR3nt: TGCGCCAGCAGCTTGGAGGGGTCTCTCTCGTGGGATACGCAGTATTTT; CDR3aa: CASSLEGSLSWDTQYF
j_gene: TRBJ1-3; abundance: .; d_gene: .; v_gene: TRBV19; CDR3nt: TGTGCCAGTGGCCAGCGTTTGTCTGGAAACACCATATATTTT; CDR3aa: CASGQRLSGNTIYF
j_gene: TRBJ1-5; abundance: .; d_gene: .; v_gene: TRBV6-1; CDR3nt: TGTGCCAGCAGTGAAGGGAGAGGAGATAGCAATCAGCCCCAGCATTTT; CDR3aa: CASSEGRGDSNQPQHF
j_gene: TRBJ1-6; abundance: .; d_gene: .; v_gene: TRBV6-6; CDR3nt: TGTGCCATCAAACGGGACGGATATTCACCCCTCCACTTT; CDR3aa: CAIKRDGYSPLHF
j_gene: TRBJ2-3; abundance: .; d_gene: .; v_gene: TRBV29-1; CDR3nt: TGCAGCGTTGTAGCAGGGAGTCCTAGCACAGATACGCAGTATTTT; CDR3aa: CSVVAGSPSTDTQYF
j_gene: TRBJ1-2; abundance: once; d_gene: TRBD1; v_gene: TRBV6-5; CDR3nt: TGTGCCAGCAGTTACTCGGGACAGGGGATCTATGGCTACACCTTC; CDR3aa: CASSYSGQGIYGYTF
j_gene: TRBJ2-3; abundance: .; d_gene: .; v_gene: TRBV29-1; CDR3nt: TGCAGCGTTGGCCCAGGACAGAGTCCAGATACGCAGTATTTT; CDR3aa: CSVGPGQSPDTQYF
j_gene: TRBJ1-4; abundance: few; d_gene: .; v_gene: TRBV4-2; CDR3nt: TGTGCCAGCAGCCACGGCAGGTCGCAAGGTGAAAAACTGTTTTTT; CDR3aa: CASSHGRSQGEKLFF
j_gene: TRBJ2-7; abundance: .; d_gene: .; v_gene: TRBV27; CDR3nt: TGTGCCAGCAGTGGGGGTCTTTGGGCCGATCCGTACTTC; CDR3aa: CASSGGLWADPYF
j_gene: TRBJ2-1; abundance: .; d_gene: TRBD2; v_gene: TRBV6-5; CDR3nt: TGTGCCAGCAGTAGACTAGCGCCCCGAGGGGAGCAGTTCTTC; CDR3aa: CASSRLAPRGEQFF
j_gene: TRBJ1-1; abundance: .; d_gene: TRBD1; v_gene: TRBV29-1; CDR3nt: TGCAGCGTGGAGGACAGGGTAGGCACTGAAGCTTTCTTT; CDR3aa: CSVEDRVGTEAFF
j_gene: TRBJ1-2; abundance: .; d_gene: .; v_gene: TRBV9; CDR3nt: TGTGCCAGCAGCGTAGCCCCCGGCTATGGCTACACCTTC; CDR3aa: CASSVAPGYGYTF
j_gene: TRBJ2-1; abundance: once; d_gene: .; v_gene: TRBV19; CDR3nt: TGTGCCAGTAGTATCCTAGGCCTTGAGCAGTTCTTC; CDR3aa: CASSILGLEQFF
j_gene: TRBJ1-3; abundance: .; d_gene: .; v_gene: TRBV7-9; CDR3nt: TGTGCCAGCAGTGCTACCGGGACCCGAGGTGGAAACACCATATATTTT; CDR3aa: CASSATGTRGGNTIYF
j_gene: TRBJ2-5; abundance: .; d_gene: .; v_gene: TRBV5-1; CDR3nt: TGCGCCAGCAGCTTCAGCCCCCAAGAGACCCAGTACTTC; CDR3aa: CASSFSPQETQYF
j_gene: TRBJ1-1; abundance: few; d_gene: TRBD1; v_gene: TRBV6-1; CDR3nt: TGTGCCAGCAGGCAGGGACAGGTGAACACTGAAGCTTTCTTT; CDR3aa: CASRQGQVNTEAFF
j_gene: TRBJ2-1; abundance: .; d_gene: TRBD2; v_gene: TRBV28; CDR3nt: TGTGCCAGCAGCACCCCCATTTTGACTAGCGGGGGGACCTACAATGAGCAGTTCTTC; CDR3aa: CASSTPILTSGGTYNEQFF
j_gene: TRBJ1-2; abundance: few; d_gene: .; v_gene: TRBV2; CDR3nt: TGTGCCAGCAGCCCTTTTAGGGGTCCCCCCGACTATGGCTACACCTTC; CDR3aa: CASSPFRGPPDYGYTF
j_gene: TRBJ2-1; abundance: .; d_gene: .; v_gene: TRBV7-6; CDR3nt: TGTGCCAGCAGCCCCCAGTCCAGCCACAATGAGCAGTTCTTC; CDR3aa: CASSPQSSHNEQFF
j_gene: TRBJ2-3; abundance: .; d_gene: TRBD2; v_gene: TRBV6-5; CDR3nt: TGTGCCAGCAGCCCTCCGGGGGGGACGCAGTATTTT; CDR3aa: CASSPPGGTQYF
j_gene: TRBJ1-2; abundance: .; d_gene: TRBD1; v_gene: TRBV19; CDR3nt: TGTGCCAGTAGTAATCGACAGGGGATGGACTATGGCTACACCTTC; CDR3aa: CASSNRQGMDYGYTF
j_gene: TRBJ2-1; abundance: .; d_gene: .; v_gene: TRBV19; CDR3nt: TGTGCCAGTAGTATACTTGGCGGAGCTAATGAGCAGTTCTTC; CDR3aa: CASSILGGANEQFF
j_gene: TRBJ2-3; abundance: .; d_gene: .; v_gene: TRBV10-2; CDR3nt: TGCGCCAGCAGTGTCGTCCCCTCCTTTACAGATACGCAGTATTTT; CDR3aa: CASSVVPSFTDTQYF
j_gene: TRBJ1-1; abundance: few; d_gene: TRBD1; v_gene: TRBV28; CDR3nt: TGTGCCAGCAGTAGACAGGGACCGAACACTGAAGCTTTCTTT; CDR3aa: CASSRQGPNTEAFF
j_gene: TRBJ1-5; abundance: .; d_gene: .; v_gene: TRBV19; CDR3nt: TGTGCCAGTAGTATAGATTTGAATCAGCCCCAGCATTTT; CDR3aa: CASSIDLNQPQHF
j_gene: TRBJ2-3; abundance: .; d_gene: .; v_gene: TRBV15; CDR3nt: TGTGCCACCAGCAGGGGGCGGACAGATACGCAGTATTTT; CDR3aa: CATSRGRTDTQYF
j_gene: TRBJ1-5; abundance: .; d_gene: .; v_gene: TRBV27; CDR3nt: TGTGCCAGCAGTTTCTACAATCAGCCCCAGCATTTT; CDR3aa: CASSFYNQPQHF
j_gene: TRBJ1-1; abundance: .; d_gene: .; v_gene: TRBV7-2; CDR3nt: TGTGCCAGCAGCCCCACCCCTTGGAACACTGAAGCTTTCTTT; CDR3aa: CASSPTPWNTEAFF
j_gene: TRBJ1-2; abundance: .; d_gene: .; v_gene: TRBV19; CDR3nt: TGTGCCAGTTCAGGTCCCAACAGGGTGCATGGCTACACCTTC; CDR3aa: CASSGPNRVHGYTF
j_gene: TRBJ2-5; abundance: .; d_gene: TRBD2; v_gene: TRBV5-1; CDR3nt: TGCGCCAGCAGCTTCGGGACTAGCGGTGAAGAGACCCAGTACTTC; CDR3aa: CASSFGTSGEETQYF